Listed below are T cell receptor beta chains from one sample, sequenced in a study of T cell responses to AZD1222 COVID-19 vaccine. Method: immunoSEQ multiplex PCR; TCRdb's copy keeps in-frame clones and lacks some. The table shows 120,000 to 150,000 clones, with about 89% occurring only once. This specimen was peripheral blood, taken on day 0 of MenACWY control vaccination. These receptors were taken from an adult in good health. CDR3s include the opening cysteine and the closing phenylalanine or tryptophan. Each record gives: clone size, V gene, J gene, D gene, CDR3 protein, CDR3 DNA. The D gene is left open where the match is weak. Clone size, where shown, is once, few, many, or a class for clones that have expanded.

few,TRBV6-4,TRBJ2-7,TRBD1,CASSAETGIGHEQYF,TGTGCCAGCAGTGCCGAGACAGGGATTGGCCACGAGCAGTACTTC
.,TRBV7-9,TRBJ2-1,.,CASRPSGGLNNEQFF,TGTGCCAGCAGACCTAGTGGGGGCCTTAACAATGAGCAGTTCTTC
.,TRBV10-2,TRBJ1-2,.,CASSRQTTVYGYTF,TGCGCCAGCAGTAGACAAACGACAGTCTATGGCTACACCTTC
.,TRBV9,TRBJ2-3,.,CASSGDWGTDTQYF,TGTGCCAGCAGCGGGGACTGGGGCACAGATACGCAGTATTTT
.,TRBV28,TRBJ2-7,TRBD1,CASSSNLDRGTYEQYF,TGTGCCAGCAGTTCGAACCTGGACAGGGGAACCTACGAGCAGTACTTC
.,TRBV28,TRBJ2-3,TRBD2,CASTSTWGTSGSTDTQYF,TGTGCCAGCACCTCGACCTGGGGGACTAGCGGGAGCACAGATACGCAGTATTTT
.,TRBV20-1,TRBJ1-2,.,CSASPVIYGYTF,TGCAGTGCTAGTCCAGTGATCTATGGCTACACCTTC
.,TRBV7-9,TRBJ2-5,.,CASSLDLETQYF,TGTGCCAGCAGCTTAGATTTGGAGACCCAGTACTTC
.,TRBV27,TRBJ1-1,TRBD1,CASSPSTGGSTEAFF,TGTGCCAGCAGTCCATCGACAGGGGGTAGTACTGAAGCTTTCTTT
.,TRBV19,TRBJ1-4,.,CASSIGPRLFF,TGTGCCAGTAGTATCGGACCTCGGCTGTTTTTT
.,TRBV7-9,TRBJ1-2,.,CASSPRGAESNYGYTF,TGTGCCAGCAGCCCAAGGGGAGCCGAAAGTAACTATGGCTACACCTTC
.,TRBV9,TRBJ2-2,.,CASSVAGGANTGELFF,TGTGCCAGCAGCGTAGCAGGCGGGGCTAACACCGGGGAGCTGTTTTTT
.,TRBV5-4,TRBJ1-3,.,CASRGNGNTIYF,TGTGCCAGCAGGGGTAATGGAAACACCATATATTTT
.,TRBV6-5,TRBJ1-1,.,CASSLGQEAFF,TGTGCCAGCAGTCTAGGACAGGAAGCTTTCTTT
.,TRBV25-1,TRBJ1-2,TRBD1,CASSEALGQGAGGYTF,TGTGCCAGCAGTGAGGCATTGGGACAGGGGGCAGGAGGCTACACCTTC